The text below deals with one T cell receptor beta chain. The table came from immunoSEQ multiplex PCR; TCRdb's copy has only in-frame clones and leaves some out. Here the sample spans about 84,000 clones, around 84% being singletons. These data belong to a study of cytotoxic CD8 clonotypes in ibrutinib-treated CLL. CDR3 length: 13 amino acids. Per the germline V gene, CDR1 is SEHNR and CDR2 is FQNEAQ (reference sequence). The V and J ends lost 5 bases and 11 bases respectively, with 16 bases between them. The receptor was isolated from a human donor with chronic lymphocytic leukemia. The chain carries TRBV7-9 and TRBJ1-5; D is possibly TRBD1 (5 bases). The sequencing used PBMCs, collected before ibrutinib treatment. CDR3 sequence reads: CASSQLQGSAQHF. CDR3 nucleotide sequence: TGTGCCAGCAGCCAACTTCAGGGATCGGCCCAGCATTTT.